One sample yielded the 26 T cell receptor beta chains listed below, sequenced in a study of identical twins. Each CDR3 protein is one row after TCRdb ran MiXCR on the 5' RACE reads. The sample holds about 300,000 distinct CDR3 sequences, about 12% seen once. The data also belong to a second study, concerning yellow fever vaccine responses in identical twins.

The specimen sequenced was CD8+ T cells sorted from blood. The origin of the receptors is a woman under 30 in good health.

The chain carries TRBV6-5 and TRBJ1-2, with D possibly matching TRBD1 (5 bases). Germline-derived CDR1 and CDR2 are MNHEY and SVGAGI. V was shortened by 6 bases and J by 3 bases, with 23 bases between the two germline ends. CDR3 size: 17 residues. CDR3 region: CASRSSAGEGSYYGYTF. Here the CDR3 DNA reads TGTGCCAGCAGGTCCTCGGCGGGGGAGGGCTCCTACTATGGCTACACCTTC.

This clonotype was seen only a few times. The V gene is TRBV10-2, the J gene TRBJ1-1, with TRBD1 matching 8 bases. The CDR3 covers 17 residues. Germline CDR1 WSHSY, CDR2 SAAADI. After removal of 6 bases from V and 0 bases from J, the junction contained 12 bases not matched to a gene. CDR3 protein: CASREPGQASLNTEAFF. The DNA for the CDR3 is TGCGCCAGCAGAGAACCGGGACAGGCATCCTTGAACACTGAAGCTTTCTTT.

V and J are TRBV3-1 and TRBJ2-3; D may be TRBD2 (5 bases). The CDR3 length is 16 residues. V was clipped by 3 bases and J by 4 bases, with 17 bases between them. The germline gives CDR1 LGHDT, CDR2 YNNKEL (reference sequence). This chain's CDR3 is CASSHHRGYYPDTQYF. Written as DNA, the CDR3 is TGTGCCAGCAGCCATCACCGGGGTTATTATCCAGATACGCAGTATTTT.

The V gene is TRBV2, the J gene TRBJ2-3; D not certain. V lost 1 base and J 6 bases, leaving 20 bases between the germline ends. The germline V gene encodes CDR1 SNHLY and CDR2 FYNNEI. CDR3 size: 17 residues. CDR3 sequence (DNA): TGTGCCAGCAGTGAAGGGCCTTCGGCTGGCGGCGTGGATACGCAGTATTTT. Translation: CASSEGPSAGGVDTQYF.

This clonotype was seen ten or more times. The chain has TRBV9 and TRBJ1-4, with a weak D call TRBD1 (6 bases). Germline CDR1 and CDR2: SGDLS and YYNGEE. The germline V and J ends were trimmed by 0 bases and 8 bases, with 14 bases remaining between them. The CDR3 covers 15 residues. The CDR3 spells CASSVDGGRREKLFF. The CDR3 bases are TGTGCCAGCAGCGTAGACGGGGGGCGAAGAGAAAAACTGTTTTTT.

This chain joins TRBV4-1 and TRBJ2-1; D is ambiguous. This CDR3 has 15 amino acids. V was trimmed by 1 base and J by 3 bases, leaving 10 bases between them. Germline V gene data show CDR1 as MGHRA and CDR2 as YSYEKL. The CDR3 bases are TGCGCCAGCAGCCAAGGCCAGCGAAACTACAATGAGCAGTTCTTC. Its protein product is CASSQGQRNYNEQFF.

The V and J genes are TRBV23-1 and TRBJ1-1; possibly TRBD1 for D (6 bases). TRBV23-1 is placed among ORFs of uncertain function. CDR3 length: 15 residues. V was clipped by 2 bases and J by 1 base, with 11 bases between them. In DNA form, the CDR3 reads TGCGCCAGCAGTCAAGTTCCACAGGGGAACACTGAAGCTTTCTTT. Translation gives CASSQVPQGNTEAFF.

This clonotype appeared a single time. The genes are TRBV13 and TRBJ2-3; 7 positions agree with TRBD1. CDR1 and CDR2 (germline): PRHDT, FYEKMQ (reference sequence). The CDR3 extends over 15 amino acids. J lost 2 bases, V lost 5 bases, and 7 bases had no gene match. The CDR3 nucleotides read TGTGCCAGCAGCCCGCGACAGGGTATCACAGATACGCAGTATTTT. Residues: CASSPRQGITDTQYF.

This clonotype was counted ten times or more. This sequence joins TRBV6-4 and TRBJ2-2; D gene uncertain. CDR3 length equals 13 residues. Deletions cut 6 bases from V and 3 bases from J, with 8 bases between. The germline V gene has CDR1 MRHNA and CDR2 SNTAGT. CDR3 coding DNA: TGTGCCAGCAGCGAACGGGACACCGGGGAGCTGTTTTTT. It yields the protein CASSERDTGELFF.

Concerning this clonotype: Given a much more abundant clone one base away, this may be a read error. The chain uses TRBV4-1 and TRBJ2-1; 16 bases are a match to TRBD2. CDR1 and CDR2 from the germline V gene are MGHRA and YSYEKL. The CDR3 loop spans 17 amino acids. CDR3 residues: CASSQDLGTSGGAELFF. The CDR3, as DNA: TGCGCCAGCAGCCAAGATCTCGGGACTAGCGGGGGGGCTGAGCTGTTCTTC.

J is TRBJ2-3 and V is TRBV12-3 or TRBV12-4, with no clear D. Trimming pared 2 bases from V and 4 bases from J, leaving 13 bases between. CDR3 length: 15 residues. This chain's CDR3 is CASSLTSLSPDTQYF. For the CDR3, the DNA is TGTGCCAGCAGTTTAACGAGCCTTAGTCCAGATACGCAGTATTTT.

This clonotype was found a few times. The chain is built from TRBV24-1 and TRBJ1-2; 10 bases are a match to TRBD1. This CDR3 region has 12 residues. With 9 bases clipped from V and 8 bases from J, the junction kept 5 bases outside the gene matches. Germline CDR1 KGHDR, CDR2 SFDVKD. CDR3 bases: TGTGCCACCCGACAGGGGGCGGGAGGCTACACCTTC. Its protein product is CATRQGAGGYTF.

This clonotype was seen a few times. The chain uses TRBV6-1 and TRBJ1-1; 8 bases agree with TRBD1. Unmatched junction bases numbered 8, after V lost 5 bases and J lost 6 bases. Per the germline V gene, CDR1 is MNHNS and CDR2 is SASEGT. CDR3 length: 14 amino acids. DNA for the CDR3: TGTGCCAGCAGTCAAACAGGGGGGAGTGCTGAAGCTTTCTTT. Its translation: CASSQTGGSAEAFF.

The V and J genes are TRBV11-2 and TRBJ2-7, with 13 bases matching TRBD2. Germline values: CDR1 SGHAT, CDR2 FQNNGV. Germline trimming cut 1 base from V and 1 base from J; bases unmatched to any gene: 4. The length of the CDR3 is 17 residues. CDR3 loop: CASSLGTSGRSSYEQYF. In nucleotides, the CDR3 is TGTGCCAGCAGCTTAGGGACTAGCGGGAGAAGTTCCTACGAGCAGTACTTC.

This clonotype came up a few times. The chain has TRBV5-1 and TRBJ1-4; unclear D gene. Trimming stripped 1 base from V and 8 bases from J, with 12 bases between. The CDR3 runs 14 residues. CDR1 is SGHRS and CDR2 is YFSETQ in the germline V gene. This CDR3 is CASSLTRAREKLFF. The CDR3 nucleotides read TGCGCCAGCAGCTTGACGAGGGCGCGAGAAAAACTGTTTTTT.

V and J are TRBV10-2 and TRBJ2-7; the D is unclear. This CDR3 is 14 amino acids long. The germline CDR1 and CDR2 sequences are WSHSY and SAAADI. V gave up 0 bases and J gave up 0 bases, with 6 bases separating them. This chain's CDR3 is CASSESLSSYEQYF. CDR3 DNA: TGCGCCAGCAGTGAGTCGCTCAGCTCCTACGAGCAGTACTTC.

This clonotype has only a few counts. V usage is TRBV29-1 and J usage is TRBJ2-1; D unclear. The germline V gene has CDR1 SQVTM and CDR2 ANQGSEA. This CDR3 has 16 residues. The V gene lost 0 bases and the J gene lost 0 bases, with 12 bases spanning the gap. The CDR3 sequence: CSVEDGSESSYNEQFF. For the CDR3, the DNA is TGCAGCGTTGAAGATGGAAGCGAAAGCTCCTACAATGAGCAGTTCTTC.

The chain is built from TRBV10-3 and TRBJ1-1, with D unclear. CDR3 length: 14 amino acids. V lost 4 bases and J 1 base, leaving 10 bases between the germline ends. From germline, CDR1 is ENHRY and CDR2 SYGVKD. CDR3 nucleotides: TGTGCCATCAGTGTGTGGCAGTCGAACACTGAAGCTTTCTTT. Encoded protein: CAISVWQSNTEAFF.

This clonotype was recorded a few times. This chain links TRBV27 with TRBJ2-7; D is possibly TRBD1 (6 bases). The CDR3 has 13 amino acids. V dropped 6 bases and J dropped 3 bases, with 12 bases sitting between them. Germline V gives CDR1 MNHEY, CDR2 SMNVEV (reference sequence). CDR3 protein: CASSEGQYYEQYF. Written as DNA, the CDR3 is TGTGCCAGCAGCGAAGGACAGTACTACGAGCAGTACTTC.

There are a few counts of this clonotype. The CDR3 loop reads CSAYDQLDEQFF. For the CDR3, the DNA is TGCAGTGCTTATGACCAATTAGATGAGCAGTTCTTC. V and J are TRBV20-1 and TRBJ2-1; D is unresolved. Germline values: CDR1 DFQATT, CDR2 SNEGSKA (reference sequence). This CDR3 has 12 amino acids. V was cut by 5 bases and J by 8 bases, with 13 bases left in between.

This clonotype was found many times. The V call is TRBV28, the J call TRBJ2-1; weak D call: TRBD1 (6 bases). The V gene lost 5 bases and the J gene lost 0 bases, with 14 bases spanning the gap. The length of the CDR3 is 16 residues. In germline, CDR1 is MDHEN, CDR2 SYDVKM. In nucleotides, the CDR3 is TGTGCCAGCAGTCCATACAGGGAAACCTCCTACAATGAGCAGTTCTTC. This gives the protein CASSPYRETSYNEQFF.

The rearrangement uses TRBV20-1 and TRBJ2-7; TRBD2 agrees at 10 bases. With V trimmed by 6 bases and J by 4 bases, 12 bases remained unmatched. Germline CDR1 and CDR2: DFQATT and SNEGSKA (reference sequence). CDR3 size: 15 residues. CDR3 loop: CSALAGDGHRYEQYF. CDR3 DNA sequence: TGCAGTGCGCTAGCGGGAGATGGACATAGATACGAGCAGTACTTC.

This clonotype was counted ten times or more. The chain recombines TRBV5-1 with TRBJ1-1; 7 bases are shared with TRBD1. This CDR3 comprises 14 residues. CDR1 is SGHRS and CDR2 is YFSETQ in the germline V gene. V gave up 5 bases and J gave up 5 bases; unmatched junction bases: 9. The DNA for the CDR3 is TGCGCCAGCAGACCTGACAGGGTTAGGACTGAAGCTTTCTTT. Protein sequence: CASRPDRVRTEAFF.

Concerning this clonotype: Since no conserved phenylalanine or tryptophan closes the CDR3, a read error is the likely cause. The chain is built from TRBV20-1 and TRBJ2-3; 9 bases map to TRBD1. The trim removed 0 bases at V and 3 bases at J, leaving 10 bases unmatched. From germline, CDR1 is DFQATT and CDR2 SNEGSKA (reference sequence). This CDR3 is built from 17 residues. In DNA, the CDR3 is TGCAGTGCTAGAGATTTGCACAGGGGGCAGTCAACAGATACGCAGTATCTT. This codes for CSARDLHRGQSTDTQYL.

The gene calls are TRBV7-6 and TRBJ2-1, with 9 bases matching TRBD2. J gave up 2 bases and V 1 base, and 0 bases lay outside the gene matches. Germline CDR1 is SGHVS and CDR2 is FNYEAQ. The CDR3 is 15 amino acids. CDR3 amino acids: CASSLGGRAYNEQFF. CDR3 nucleotide sequence: TGTGCCAGCAGCTTAGGCGGGAGGGCCTACAATGAGCAGTTCTTC. Filled out from reference TRBV7-6 and TRBJ2-1, the complete variable domain reads GAGVSQSPRYKVTKRGQDVALRCDPISGHVSLYWYRQALGQGPEFLTYFNYEAQQDKSGLPNDRFSAERPEGSISTLTIQRTEQRDSAMYRCASSLGGRAYNEQFFGPGTRLTVL.

The gene calls are TRBV9 and TRBJ1-2; D unresolved. The CDR3 is 12 residues long. V lost 0 bases, J lost 6 bases, and 6 bases lay in between. Germline CDR1 is SGDLS and CDR2 is YYNGEE. In DNA form, the CDR3 reads TGTGCCAGCAGCGTAGAAGGAAATGGCTACACCTTC. This gives the protein CASSVEGNGYTF.